The 4 T cell receptor beta chains in this list originate from one sample, sequenced in a study of blood T cell repertoires in COVID-19. Only in-frame clones appear in the TCRdb table, and some are missing; sequencing was by immunoSEQ multiplex PCR. Here the sample spans some 160,000 clones, just under 80% being singletons. Sequencing was performed on peripheral blood. The receptors stem from a woman aged 80 or over with acute or convalescent COVID-19.

The chain is built from TRBV14 and TRBJ2-5, with 9 bases lining up with TRBD1. This CDR3 contains 14 residues. The J segment lost 5 bases and the V segment lost 6 bases, leaving 7 bases of the junction unmatched. Germline V gives CDR1 SGHDN, CDR2 FVKESK. This chain's CDR3 is CASSQTGGYETQYF. Here the CDR3 DNA reads TGTGCCAGCAGTCAAACAGGGGGCTATGAGACCCAGTACTTC. The variable domain in full, completed from reference TRBV14 and TRBJ2-5, reads EAGVTQFPSHSVIEKGQTVTLRCDPISGHDNLYWYRRVMGKEIKFLLHFVKESKQDESGMPNNRFLAERTGGTYSTLKVQPAELEDSGVYFCASSQTGGYETQYFGPGTRLLVL.

The rearrangement links TRBV28 to TRBJ2-3; possible D gene TRBD2, 5 bases. From germline, CDR1 is MDHEN and CDR2 SYDVKM. The CDR3 sequence is 14 residues long. V lost 6 bases and J 2 bases, leaving 12 bases between the germline ends. Here the CDR3 reads CASRSAGITDTQYF. CDR3 coding DNA: TGTGCCAGCAGATCCGCGGGTATCACAGATACGCAGTATTTT.

This chain connects TRBV6-1 to TRBJ2-7; D ambiguous. Trimming left V 2 bases short and J 2 bases short, with 10 bases between. The CDR3 covers 14 residues. From germline, CDR1 is MNHNS and CDR2 SASEGT. The CDR3 reads CASSEYNKAYEQYF. As DNA, the CDR3 is TGTGCCAGCAGTGAATATAACAAAGCCTACGAGCAGTACTTC.

V gene TRBV18 combines with J gene TRBJ2-1, with unresolved D. Trimming removed 2 bases at V and 7 bases at J, with 6 bases between. The CDR3 runs 12 residues. From germline, CDR1 is KGHSH and CDR2 LQKENI. The CDR3, as DNA: TGTGCCAGCTCACCAGGAGAGAATGAGCAGTTCTTC. Amino acid sequence: CASSPGENEQFF. Full variable domain (rest looked up from reference TRBV18 and TRBJ2-1): NAGVMQNPRHLVRRRGQEARLRCSPMKGHSHVYWYRQLPEEGLKFMVYLQKENIIDESGMPKERFSAEFPKEGPSILRIQQVVRGDSAAYFCASSPGENEQFFGPGTRLTVL.